This is a list of T cell receptor beta chains from one sample in a study of cytomegalovirus exposure and HLA in healthy donors. Some clones are missing from TCRdb's copy, which holds only in-frame ones; the method was immunoSEQ multiplex PCR. Among about 180,000 clones listed, around 80% were seen once. Sequenced: PBMCs. These receptors all stem from a girl between 5 and 17 years old in good health and CMV-seropositive. The CDR3 runs from the conserved cysteine through the conserved F or W. The order of the fields is J gene, clone size, V gene, CDR3 length, D gene, CDR3 protein, CDR3 DNA. The D gene is left open where the match is weak. A clone size is listed for some rows: how often the clone was seen (once, few, many), or a class if it is expanded.

>TRBJ1-5|-|TRBV2|14|-
CASKRVIGNQPQHF
TGTGCCAGCAAGAGGGTGATAGGCAATCAGCCCCAGCATTTT
>TRBJ2-7|-|TRBV5-4|17|-
CASSLGVAVLSSYEQYF
TGTGCCAGCAGCTTAGGTGTTGCGGTCTTAAGCTCCTACGAGCAGTACTTC
>TRBJ2-7|few|TRBV4-1|14|TRBD1
CASSWDRGFYEQYF
TGCGCCAGCAGCTGGGACAGGGGCTTCTACGAGCAGTACTTC
>TRBJ1-1|-|TRBV6-1|13|-
CASSVRENTEAFF
TGTGCCAGCAGTGTACGGGAAAACACTGAAGCTTTCTTT
>TRBJ2-7|-|TRBV4-3|15|TRBD2
CASSEPGLAVYEQYF
TGCGCCAGCAGCGAACCGGGACTAGCGGTCTACGAGCAGTACTTC
>TRBJ2-7|-|TRBV6-6|14|TRBD1
CASSLQGTIHEQYF
TGTGCCAGCAGTTTACAGGGGACCATCCACGAGCAGTACTTC
>TRBJ2-3|-|TRBV15|15|TRBD2
CATSRGLAGEGAQYF
TGTGCCACCAGCAGGGGACTAGCGGGGGAAGGTGCGCAGTATTTT
>TRBJ2-6|-|TRBV4-3|15|-
CASSPIGSGANVLTF
TGCGCCAGCAGCCCGATCGGTTCAGGGGCCAACGTCCTGACTTTC
>TRBJ2-7|-|TRBV7-9|18|TRBD2
CASSLRTKRETQPTEQYF
TGTGCCAGCAGCCTGAGGACTAAGCGGGAGACGCAGCCAACCGAGCAGTACTTC
>TRBJ2-5|-|TRBV7-2|13|-
CASSQGWMETQYF
TGTGCCAGCAGCCAGGGCTGGATGGAGACCCAGTACTTC
>TRBJ1-4|-|TRBV6-1|14|TRBD1
CASRQGARGEKLFF
TGTGCCAGCAGACAGGGGGCGCGCGGTGAAAAACTGTTTTTT
>TRBJ1-5|few|TRBV6-5|14|-
CASHDINSNQPQHF
TGTGCCAGCCATGACATTAATAGCAATCAGCCCCAGCATTTT
>TRBJ2-7|-|TRBV5-1|15|TRBD2
CASSLEASGKYEQYF
TGCGCCAGCAGCTTGGAGGCTAGCGGGAAGTACGAGCAGTACTTC
>TRBJ2-7|-|TRBV28|15|TRBD1
CASSLYRTGPYEQYF
TGTGCCAGCAGTTTATATAGGACAGGGCCCTACGAGCAGTACTTC
>TRBJ2-7|-|TRBV27|14|-
CASSLSPDTYEQYF
TGTGCCAGCAGTTTATCGCCTGACACCTACGAGCAGTACTTC
>TRBJ2-7|-|TRBV27|13|-
CASSTGSRHEQYF
TGTGCCAGCAGTACCGGGAGCAGGCACGAGCAGTACTTC
>TRBJ2-5|once|TRBV19|12|-
CASSSGPLTWYF
TGTGCCAGTAGTTCAGGGCCCCTTACTTGGTACTTC
>TRBJ2-4|few|TRBV2|17|-
CASSEERTGSVKNIQYF
TGTGCCAGCAGTGAAGAAAGAACAGGGAGCGTCAAAAACATTCAGTACTTC